The 7 T cell receptor beta chains reported below all come from one sample, sequenced in a study of blood T cell repertoires in COVID-19. Method: immunoSEQ multiplex PCR; TCRdb's copy keeps in-frame clones and lacks some. The sample shows approximately 160,000 clones, around 81% of them seen only once. The specimen sequenced was PBMCs or T cells enriched from blood (not recorded which). The receptor source for this set is a middle-aged man who had recovered from COVID-19.

The CDR3 sequence is CASSIDRGYTF. CDR3 sequence (DNA): TGTGCCAGTAGTATAGATCGTGGCTACACCTTC. The chain combines TRBV19 with TRBJ1-2, with unresolved D. The CDR3 runs 11 residues. V was pared by 0 bases and J by 7 bases, with 3 bases between. Germline values: CDR1 LNHDA, CDR2 SQIVND (reference sequence).

CDR3 in amino acids: CASSERGRGVEKLFF. The DNA for the CDR3 is TGTGCCAGCAGTGAAAGGGGCAGGGGTGTTGAAAAACTGTTTTTT. The chain has TRBV2 and TRBJ1-4, with TRBD1 as a possible D gene (6 bases). Trimming took off 2 bases at V and 7 bases at J, with 14 bases between the two ends. The germline V gene has CDR1 SNHLY and CDR2 FYNNEI. This CDR3 has 15 residues.

The rearrangement links TRBV7-6 to TRBJ2-1, with D perhaps TRBD1 (6 bases). CDR1 and CDR2 (germline): SGHVS, FNYEAQ. The length of the CDR3 is 16 residues. Trimming took off 4 bases at V and 6 bases at J, with 19 bases between the two ends. CDR3 protein: CASSSPGVQGINEQFF. For the CDR3, the DNA is TGTGCCAGCAGCTCCCCTGGGGTGCAGGGGATCAATGAGCAGTTCTTC.

The V call is TRBV6-5, the J call TRBJ2-7; D is uncertain. Germline values: CDR1 MNHEY, CDR2 SVGAGI. V dropped 4 bases and J dropped 6 bases, with 10 bases sitting between them. The CDR3 has 12 amino acids. The CDR3 here is CASSSLQLEQYF. Written as DNA, the CDR3 is TGTGCCAGCAGTTCGCTACAGCTCGAGCAGTACTTC.

Regarding this clone: The same CDR3 is also encoded by other DNA sequences in this sample. V usage is TRBV5-1 and J usage is TRBJ2-1, with no clear D. The CDR3 is 15 residues long. V was cut by 0 bases and J by 0 bases, with 7 bases left in between. Germline assignment: CDR1 SGHRS and CDR2 YFSETQ. This CDR3 reads CASSLGAGSYNEQFF. The CDR3 bases are TGCGCCAGCAGCTTGGGGGCTGGCTCCTACAATGAGCAGTTCTTC.

The chain links TRBV6-5 to TRBJ2-1, with no clear D. Germline CDR1 reads MNHEY; CDR2 reads SVGAGI. Trimming cost V 4 bases and J 0 bases, with 10 bases left between them. The CDR3 extends over 15 amino acids. CDR3 residues: CASSFESSSYNEQFF. CDR3 bases: TGTGCCAGCAGTTTTGAATCCAGCTCCTACAATGAGCAGTTCTTC.

The V and J genes are TRBV23-1 and TRBJ1-1, with TRBD1 matching over 7 bases. TRBV23-1 is flagged as an ORF with uncertain function. The J segment lost 3 bases and the V segment lost 6 bases, leaving 16 bases of the junction unmatched. This CDR3 comprises 17 residues. CDR3 in amino acids: CASRLNRGGEADTEAFF. CDR3 sequence (DNA): TGCGCCAGCAGACTGAATCGAGGGGGCGAGGCGGACACTGAAGCTTTCTTT.